Each of the 22 T cell receptor beta chains below was sequenced from the same sample in a study of blood T cell repertoires in COVID-19 (dated by TCRdb to 2018 to 2021). Library prep was done by the immunoSEQ multiplex PCR assay. TCRdb carries this immuneACCESS record with in-frame sequences only. Its versions omit some clonotypes, under half of them owing to an unresolved V gene in the studies checked, with the rest unexplained. The sample contains roughly 72,000 clones, around 74% of them found a single time. About 5% of the sample goes to the ten largest clones. Source material: peripheral blood. These receptor sequences come from an elderly woman with active or convalescent COVID-19.

V usage is TRBV18 and J usage is TRBJ1-4, with 7 nucleotides matching TRBD1. The J segment lost 3 bases and the V segment lost 3 bases, leaving 7 bases of the junction unmatched. CDR1 is KGHSH and CDR2 is LQKENI in the germline V gene. This CDR3 has 16 residues. The CDR3 DNA follows: TGTGCCAGCTCACCCCGACAGGGCGCCTCTAATGAAAAACTGTTTTTT. It specifies CASSPRQGASNEKLFF.

The J gene is TRBJ1-5, the V gene TRBV30, with 8 bases that match TRBD1. Germline CDR1 GTSNPN, CDR2 SVGIG (reference sequence). The ends lost 3 bases at V and 1 base at J; junction bases unmatched: 2. This CDR3 is built from 14 residues. The CDR3 is CAWRGQESNQPQHF. In nucleotides, the CDR3 is TGTGCCTGGAGGGGACAGGAGAGCAATCAGCCCCAGCATTTT.

This CDR3 is CSAGLSYEQYF. Written as DNA, the CDR3 is TGCAGTGCTGGACTGAGCTACGAGCAGTACTTC. The chain couples TRBV20-1 to TRBJ2-7, with a tentative D call TRBD2 (5 bases). Trimming pared 5 bases from V and 3 bases from J, leaving 8 bases between. Germline assignment: CDR1 DFQATT and CDR2 SNEGSKA (reference sequence). This CDR3 spans 11 amino acids.

The rearrangement joins TRBV19 to TRBJ2-1; tentative D call: TRBD2 (5 bases). The CDR3 has 15 residues. Trimming left V 7 bases short and J 0 bases short, with 13 bases between. Germline-derived CDR1 and CDR2 are LNHDA and SQIVND (reference sequence). Here the CDR3 DNA reads TGTGCCAGTACCACGGACTGGAGCTCCTACAATGAGCAGTTCTTC. The encoded protein is CASTTDWSSYNEQFF.

V usage is TRBV28 and J usage is TRBJ2-1; TRBD1 matches 9 bases. The V and J ends lost 5 bases and 7 bases, in that order; junction bases with no gene match: 9. CDR1 is MDHEN and CDR2 is SYDVKM in the germline V gene. This CDR3 is 15 amino acids long. This CDR3 is CASSLTGGLWNEQFF. In nucleotides, the CDR3 is TGTGCCAGCAGTCTAACAGGGGGCTTGTGGAATGAGCAGTTCTTC.

This chain connects TRBV25-1 to TRBJ1-2; TRBD1 matches 11 bases. The CDR3 spans 16 residues. Trimming removed 3 bases from V and 0 bases from J; junction bases left unmatched: 3. Germline V lookup: CDR1 MGHDK, CDR2 SYGVNS. The CDR3 is CASSDPGQGANYGYTF. The CDR3 DNA reads as TGTGCCAGCAGTGACCCGGGACAGGGGGCTAACTATGGCTACACCTTC.

This chain connects TRBV7-9 to TRBJ2-1; the D gene is possibly TRBD1 (6 bases). The CDR3 spans 19 residues. Germline V gene lookup returns CDR1 SEHNR and CDR2 FQNEAQ (reference sequence). The ends were cut back, 1 base at V and 5 bases at J, with 24 bases in the middle. The CDR3: CASSLVVGAGRVMDNEQFF. CDR3 nucleotides: TGTGCCAGCAGCTTAGTTGTGGGGGCCGGCAGGGTCATGGACAATGAGCAGTTCTTC. The full variable domain, with the rest looked up from reference TRBV7-9 and TRBJ2-1, is DTGVSQNPRHKITKRGQNVTFRCDPISEHNRLYWYRQTLGQGPEFLTYFQNEAQLEKSRLLSDRFSAERPKGSFSTLEIQRTEQGDSAMYLCASSLVVGAGRVMDNEQFFGPGTRLTVL.

V gene TRBV2 combines with J gene TRBJ2-3, with TRBD1 identical over 10 bases. Unmatched junction bases numbered 7, after V lost 5 bases and J lost 5 bases. The CDR3 runs 15 residues. Germline V gene data show CDR1 as SNHLY and CDR2 as FYNNEI. The CDR3 loop is CASSPDRGLGDTQYF. CDR3 DNA: TGTGCCAGCAGTCCCGACAGGGGGCTAGGAGATACGCAGTATTTT.

CDR3 in amino acids: CASGDRGRNTEAFF. The CDR3 DNA follows: TGTGCCAGCGGAGACAGGGGTCGGAACACTGAAGCTTTCTTT. This rearrangement joins TRBV6-5 to TRBJ1-1; 8 bases are a match to TRBD1. This CDR3 region has 14 residues. Trimming cost V 8 bases and J 1 base; bases outside gene matches: 6. Germline V lookup: CDR1 MNHEY, CDR2 SVGAGI.

This sequence joins TRBV7-9 and TRBJ2-7, with TRBD1 identical over 9 bases. CDR3 length equals 15 residues. V was clipped by 5 bases and J by 4 bases; unmatched bases: 9. In germline, CDR1 is SEHNR, CDR2 FQNEAQ (reference sequence). CDR3 amino acids: CASSTGTGLVYEQYF. Here the CDR3 DNA reads TGTGCCAGCAGCACCGGGACAGGGTTAGTTTACGAGCAGTACTTC.

This clone has just one count. CDR3 region: CASSLRTRGNQPQHF. CDR3 nucleotide sequence: TGTGCCAGCAGCCTGCGGACGAGGGGCAATCAGCCCCAGCATTTT. The gene calls are TRBV5-6 and TRBJ1-5; D is unresolved. Trimming removed 4 bases at V and 2 bases at J, with 13 bases between. Germline V gives CDR1 SGHDT, CDR2 YYEEEE. This CDR3 comprises 15 residues.

The chain is built from TRBV12-3 or TRBV12-4 and TRBJ1-4; D is undetermined. CDR3 length: 13 residues. Deletions cut 3 bases from V and 4 bases from J, with 6 bases between. CDR3 coding DNA: TGTGCCAGCAGTTTGAACAGTAATGAAAAACTGTTTTTT. As protein: CASSLNSNEKLFF.

The genes are TRBV12-3 or TRBV12-4 and TRBJ2-5; unclear D gene. V was clipped by 6 bases and J by 8 bases, with 10 bases between them. This CDR3 has 11 residues. The CDR3 coding sequence is TGTGCCAGCAGCAAGTCGGTAACCCAGTACTTC. This encodes CASSKSVTQYF.

The chain carries TRBV12-3 or TRBV12-4 and TRBJ1-5, with 8 nucleotides matching TRBD1. V was clipped by 8 bases and J by 5 bases; unmatched bases: 5. The CDR3 extends over 13 amino acids. The CDR3 protein is CASGYRGDQPQHF. Written as DNA, the CDR3 is TGTGCCAGCGGATACAGGGGGGATCAGCCCCAGCATTTT.

The J gene is TRBJ1-4, the V gene TRBV5-1; TRBD1 is a possible D gene (6 bases). V dropped 8 bases and J dropped 3 bases, with 11 bases sitting between them. This CDR3 contains 13 residues. Looked up from germline, CDR1 is SGHRS and CDR2 is YFSETQ. In nucleotides, the CDR3 is TGCGCCAGTACACAGGGCTCTAATGAAAAACTGTTTTTT. Translated, it gives CASTQGSNEKLFF. The full variable domain, in which reference TRBV5-1 and TRBJ1-4 provide the parts outside the CDR3, is KAGVTQTPRYLIKTRGQQVTLSCSPISGHRSVSWYQQTPGQGLQFLFEYFSETQRNKGNFPGRFSGRQFSNSRSEMNVSTLELGDSALYLCASTQGSNEKLFFGSGTQLSVL.

The gene calls are TRBV7-4 and TRBJ2-3, with TRBD2 as a possible D gene (6 bases). Germline values: CDR1 SGHVT, CDR2 SQSDAQ. The V gene lost 5 bases and the J gene lost 3 bases, with 21 bases spanning the gap. CDR3 length: 17 amino acids. The chain's CDR3 is CASSRPGGLEGTDTQYF. In nucleotides, the CDR3 is TGTGCCAGCAGCCGCCCTGGGGGACTGGAGGGGACAGATACGCAGTATTTT.

The chain is built from TRBV5-1 and TRBJ1-1, with 9 bases identical to TRBD1. The V segment lost 4 bases and the J segment 3 bases; nucleotides outside the gene matches: 7. The CDR3 has 15 residues. Germline lookup yields CDR1 SGHRS and CDR2 YFSETQ. CDR3 bases: TGCGCCAGCAGCAAACAGGGGGCGGGTGACACTGAAGCTTTCTTT. Residues: CASSKQGAGDTEAFF.

V gene TRBV24-1 combines with J gene TRBJ2-5, with a weak D call TRBD1 (6 bases). V shed 3 bases and J shed 5 bases, with 12 bases lying between them. Per the germline V gene, CDR1 is KGHDR and CDR2 is SFDVKD. The CDR3 sequence is 14 residues long. CDR3 in DNA: TGTGCCACCAGTGATAACAGGGCCGTGGAGACCCAGTACTTC. Translated, it gives CATSDNRAVETQYF.

The chain uses TRBV14 and TRBJ1-1; 9 positions match TRBD1. The V gene's germline CDR1 is SGHDN and CDR2 FVKESK. Losses at the gene ends were 3 bases for V and 3 bases for J; bases not matched to a gene: 11. The CDR3 length is 17 residues. CDR3 amino acids: CASSQSQGGTGYTEAFF. CDR3 coding DNA: TGTGCCAGCAGCCAGAGCCAAGGGGGGACAGGGTACACTGAAGCTTTCTTT.

CDR3 nucleotide sequence: TGCGCCAGCAGCGATACAGGGGCTAGCACTGAAGCTTTCTTT. Encoded protein: CASSDTGASTEAFF. The V call is TRBV5-1, the J call TRBJ1-1; TRBD1 agrees at 7 bases. CDR1 is SGHRS and CDR2 is YFSETQ in the germline V gene. The V segment lost 4 bases and the J segment 4 bases; nucleotides outside the gene matches: 7. This CDR3 comprises 14 residues.

This clone has just a few counts. J is TRBJ2-7 and V is TRBV6-2 or TRBV6-3; D not certain. The V and J ends lost 6 bases and 2 bases respectively, with 17 bases between them. There are 15 residues in the CDR3. Germline CDR1 is MNHEY and CDR2 is SVGEGT. As DNA, the CDR3 is TGTGCCAGCAGCGATATTACCAGCGTCACCTACGAGCAGTACTTC. Translated, it gives CASSDITSVTYEQYF.

This chain uses TRBV10-1 with TRBJ2-3, with D possibly being TRBD2 (6 bases). V gave up 6 bases and J gave up 1 base, with 11 bases separating them. In germline, CDR1 is WNHNN, CDR2 SYGVQD (reference sequence). The CDR3 totals 14 residues. The DNA of the CDR3 is TGCGCCAGCAGGGGACTTATCGGCACAGATACGCAGTATTTT. Translating gives CASRGLIGTDTQYF.